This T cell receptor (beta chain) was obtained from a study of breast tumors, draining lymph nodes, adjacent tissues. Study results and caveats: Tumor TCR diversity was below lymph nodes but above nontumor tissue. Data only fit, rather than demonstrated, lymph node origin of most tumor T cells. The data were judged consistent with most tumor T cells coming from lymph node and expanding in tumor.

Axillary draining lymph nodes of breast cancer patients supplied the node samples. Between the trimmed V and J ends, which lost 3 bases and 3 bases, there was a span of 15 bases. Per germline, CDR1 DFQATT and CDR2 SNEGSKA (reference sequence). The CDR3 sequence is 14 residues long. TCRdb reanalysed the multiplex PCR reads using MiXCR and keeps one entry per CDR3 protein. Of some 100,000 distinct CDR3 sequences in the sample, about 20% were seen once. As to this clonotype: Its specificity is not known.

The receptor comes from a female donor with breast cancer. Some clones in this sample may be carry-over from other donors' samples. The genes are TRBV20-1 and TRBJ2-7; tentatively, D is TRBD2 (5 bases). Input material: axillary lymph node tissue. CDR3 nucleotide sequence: TGCAGTGCTAGGGGCCGGGAAACCCACTACGAGCAGTACTTC. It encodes CSARGRETHYEQYF.